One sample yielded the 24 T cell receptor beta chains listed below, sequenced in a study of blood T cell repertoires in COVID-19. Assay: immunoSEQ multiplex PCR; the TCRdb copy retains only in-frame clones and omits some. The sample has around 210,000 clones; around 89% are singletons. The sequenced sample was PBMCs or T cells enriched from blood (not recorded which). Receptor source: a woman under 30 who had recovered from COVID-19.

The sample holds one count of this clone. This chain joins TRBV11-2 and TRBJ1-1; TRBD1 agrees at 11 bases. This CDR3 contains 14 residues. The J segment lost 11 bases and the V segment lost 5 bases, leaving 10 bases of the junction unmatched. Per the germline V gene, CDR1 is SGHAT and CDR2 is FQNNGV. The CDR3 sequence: CASSLAGTGGSAFF. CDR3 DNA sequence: TGTGCCAGCAGCCTTGCCGGGACAGGGGGTTCCGCTTTCTTT. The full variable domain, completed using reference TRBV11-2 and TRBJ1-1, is EAGVAQSPRYKIIEKRQSVAFWCNPISGHATLYWYQQILGQGPKLLIQFQNNGVVDDSQLPKDRFSAERLKGVDSTLKIQPAKLEDSAVYLCASSLAGTGGSAFFGQGTRLTVV.

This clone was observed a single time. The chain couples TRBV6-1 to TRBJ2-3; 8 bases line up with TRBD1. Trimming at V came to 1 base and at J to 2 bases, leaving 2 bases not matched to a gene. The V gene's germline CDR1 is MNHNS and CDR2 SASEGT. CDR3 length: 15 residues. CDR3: CASSEGTGHTDTQYF. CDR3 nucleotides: TGTGCCAGCAGTGAAGGGACAGGGCACACAGATACGCAGTATTTT.

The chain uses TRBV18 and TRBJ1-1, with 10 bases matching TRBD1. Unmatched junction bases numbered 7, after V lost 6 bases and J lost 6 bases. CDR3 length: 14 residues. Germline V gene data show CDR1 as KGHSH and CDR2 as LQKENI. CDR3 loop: CASSPAGTGAEAFF. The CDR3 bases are TGTGCCAGCTCCCCAGCCGGGACAGGGGCTGAAGCTTTCTTT.

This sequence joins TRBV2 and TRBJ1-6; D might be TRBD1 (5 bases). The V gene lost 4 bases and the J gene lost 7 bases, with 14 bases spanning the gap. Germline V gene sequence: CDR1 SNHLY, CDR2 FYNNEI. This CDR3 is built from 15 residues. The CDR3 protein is CASSVEGAGNSPLHF. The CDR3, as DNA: TGTGCCAGCAGTGTGGAAGGAGCAGGGAATTCACCCCTCCACTTT.

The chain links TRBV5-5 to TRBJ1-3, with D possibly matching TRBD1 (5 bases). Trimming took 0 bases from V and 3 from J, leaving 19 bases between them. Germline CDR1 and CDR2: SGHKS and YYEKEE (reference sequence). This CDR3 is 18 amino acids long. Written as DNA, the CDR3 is TGTGCCAGCAGCTTGGCGGCAGGGACTCAAGTCGGTGGAAACACCATATATTTT. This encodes CASSLAAGTQVGGNTIYF.

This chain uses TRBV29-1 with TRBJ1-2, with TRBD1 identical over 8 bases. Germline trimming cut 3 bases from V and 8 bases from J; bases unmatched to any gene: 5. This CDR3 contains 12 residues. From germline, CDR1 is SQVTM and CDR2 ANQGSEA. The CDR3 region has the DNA TGCAGCGTTGACGGTCAGGGGGCGGGCTACACCTTC. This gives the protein CSVDGQGAGYTF.

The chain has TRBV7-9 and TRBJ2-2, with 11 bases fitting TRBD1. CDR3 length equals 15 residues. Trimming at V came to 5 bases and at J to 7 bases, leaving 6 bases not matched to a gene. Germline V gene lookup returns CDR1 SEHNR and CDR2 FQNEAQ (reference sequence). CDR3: CASSKTGTGGGELFF. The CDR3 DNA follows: TGTGCCAGCAGCAAAACCGGGACAGGGGGCGGGGAGCTGTTTTTT.

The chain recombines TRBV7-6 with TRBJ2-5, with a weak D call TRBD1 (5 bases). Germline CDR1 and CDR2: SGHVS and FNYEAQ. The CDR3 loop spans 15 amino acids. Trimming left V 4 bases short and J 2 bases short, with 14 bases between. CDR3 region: CASSSGFVVQETQYF. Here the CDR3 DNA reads TGTGCCAGCAGCTCAGGGTTCGTGGTTCAAGAGACCCAGTACTTC. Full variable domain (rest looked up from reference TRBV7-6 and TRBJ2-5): GAGVSQSPRYKVTKRGQDVALRCDPISGHVSLYWYRQALGQGPEFLTYFNYEAQQDKSGLPNDRFSAERPEGSISTLTIQRTEQRDSAMYRCASSSGFVVQETQYFGPGTRLLVL.

The CDR3 reads CARETGGLDTQYF. The CDR3, as DNA: TGTGCCCGAGAGACAGGGGGCTTGGATACGCAGTATTTT. The chain recombines TRBV30 with TRBJ2-3; TRBD1 matches at 10 bases. Trimming took 8 bases from V and 6 from J; bases not matched to a gene: 8. CDR3 length equals 13 residues. Germline loops: CDR1 GTSNPN, CDR2 SVGIG (reference sequence).

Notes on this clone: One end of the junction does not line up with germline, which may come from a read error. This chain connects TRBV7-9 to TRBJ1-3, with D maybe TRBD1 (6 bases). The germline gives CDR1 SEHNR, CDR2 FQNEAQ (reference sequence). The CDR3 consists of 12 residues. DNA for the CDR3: TGTGCCAGCGGAGTACCTTCTACAGGACAGTCTTTT. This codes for CASGVPSTGQSF.

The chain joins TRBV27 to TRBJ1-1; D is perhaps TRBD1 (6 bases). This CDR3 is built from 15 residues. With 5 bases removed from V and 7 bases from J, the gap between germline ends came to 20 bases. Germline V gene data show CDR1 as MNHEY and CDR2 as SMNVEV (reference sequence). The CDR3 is CASSRSDTGNGEAFF. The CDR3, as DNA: TGTGCCAGCAGTCGCTCGGACACAGGGAACGGTGAAGCTTTCTTT.

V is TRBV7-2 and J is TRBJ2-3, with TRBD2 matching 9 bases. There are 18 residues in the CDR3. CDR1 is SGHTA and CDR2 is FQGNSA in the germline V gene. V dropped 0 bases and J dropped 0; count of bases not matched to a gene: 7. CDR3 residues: CASSLAGGLAGSTDTQYF. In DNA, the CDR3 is TGTGCCAGCAGCTTAGCGGGGGGGCTAGCGGGAAGCACAGATACGCAGTATTTT.

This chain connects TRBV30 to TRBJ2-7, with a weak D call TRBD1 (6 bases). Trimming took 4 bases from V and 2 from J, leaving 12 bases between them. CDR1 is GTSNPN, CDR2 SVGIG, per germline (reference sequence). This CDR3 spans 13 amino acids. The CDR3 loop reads CAWTRAGAYEQYF. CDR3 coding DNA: TGTGCCTGGACAAGAGCAGGGGCCTACGAGCAGTACTTC.

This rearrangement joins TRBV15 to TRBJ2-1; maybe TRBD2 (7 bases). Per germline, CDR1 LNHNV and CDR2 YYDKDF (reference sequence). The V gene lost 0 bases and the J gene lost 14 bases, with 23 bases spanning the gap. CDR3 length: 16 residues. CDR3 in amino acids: CATSRDLGGPLSTEFF. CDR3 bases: TGTGCCACCAGCAGAGATTTGGGGGGGCCCTTGTCAACGGAGTTCTTC.

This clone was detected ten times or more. In nucleotides, the CDR3 is TGTGCCAGCAGCATATCGGACATCTACGAGCAGTACTTC. It codes for CASSISDIYEQYF. The chain couples TRBV21-1 to TRBJ2-7; TRBD1 was called by the table and not checked on the DNA. TRBV21-1 is designated a pseudogene. The CDR3 is 13 residues long.

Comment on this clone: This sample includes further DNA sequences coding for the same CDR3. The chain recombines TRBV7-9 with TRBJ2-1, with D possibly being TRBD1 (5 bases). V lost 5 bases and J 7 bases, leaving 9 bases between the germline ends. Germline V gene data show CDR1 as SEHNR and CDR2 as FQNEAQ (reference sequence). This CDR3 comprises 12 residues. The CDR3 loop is CASSQGRNEQFF. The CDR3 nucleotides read TGTGCCAGCAGCCAGGGTAGGAATGAGCAGTTCTTC.

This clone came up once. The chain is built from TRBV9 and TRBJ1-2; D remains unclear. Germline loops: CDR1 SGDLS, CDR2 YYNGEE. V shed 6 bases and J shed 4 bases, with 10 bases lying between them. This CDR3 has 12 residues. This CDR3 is CASKGDSYGYTF. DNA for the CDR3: TGTGCCAGCAAAGGAGATTCCTATGGCTACACCTTC.

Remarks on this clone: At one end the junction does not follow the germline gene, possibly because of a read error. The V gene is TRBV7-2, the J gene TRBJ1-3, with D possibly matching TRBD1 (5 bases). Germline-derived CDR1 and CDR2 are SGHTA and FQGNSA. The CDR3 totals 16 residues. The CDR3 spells CAGSLAGGGLGNTIYF. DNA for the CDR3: TGTGCCGGCAGCTTAGCGGGGGGGGGTTTAGGAAACACCATATATTTT.

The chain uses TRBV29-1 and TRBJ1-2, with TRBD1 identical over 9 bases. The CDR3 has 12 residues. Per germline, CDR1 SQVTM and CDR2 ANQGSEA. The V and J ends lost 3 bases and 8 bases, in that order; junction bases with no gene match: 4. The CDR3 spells CSVETGGRGYTF. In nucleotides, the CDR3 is TGCAGCGTTGAGACAGGGGGAAGAGGCTACACCTTC.

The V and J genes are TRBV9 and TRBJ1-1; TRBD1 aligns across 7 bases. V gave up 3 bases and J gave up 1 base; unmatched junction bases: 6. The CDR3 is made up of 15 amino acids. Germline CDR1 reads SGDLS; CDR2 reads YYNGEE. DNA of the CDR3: TGTGCCAGCAGCGAATACAGGGGACCGAACACTGAAGCTTTCTTT. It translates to CASSEYRGPNTEAFF. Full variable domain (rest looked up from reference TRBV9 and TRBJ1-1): DSGVTQTPKHLITATGQRVTLRCSPRSGDLSVYWYQQSLDQGLQFLIQYYNGEERAKGNILERFSAQQFPDLHSELNLSSLELGDSALYFCASSEYRGPNTEAFFGQGTRLTVV.

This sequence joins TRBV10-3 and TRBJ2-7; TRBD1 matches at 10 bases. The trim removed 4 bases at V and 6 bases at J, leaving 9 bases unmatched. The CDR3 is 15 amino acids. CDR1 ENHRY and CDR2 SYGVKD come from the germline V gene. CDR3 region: CAISVQGQGSGEQYF. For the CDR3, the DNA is TGTGCCATCAGTGTTCAGGGACAGGGGAGCGGCGAGCAGTACTTC.

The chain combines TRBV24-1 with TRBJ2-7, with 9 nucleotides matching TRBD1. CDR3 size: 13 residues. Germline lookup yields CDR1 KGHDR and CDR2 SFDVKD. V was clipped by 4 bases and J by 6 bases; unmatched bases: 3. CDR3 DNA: TGTGCCACCAGTGACCCGACAGGGGGCGAGCAGTACTTC. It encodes CATSDPTGGEQYF.

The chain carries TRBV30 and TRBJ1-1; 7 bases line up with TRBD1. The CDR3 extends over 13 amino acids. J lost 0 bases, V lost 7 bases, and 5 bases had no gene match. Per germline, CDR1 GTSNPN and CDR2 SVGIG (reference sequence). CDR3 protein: CASRDSLNTEAFF. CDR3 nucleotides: TGTGCCTCCCGGGACAGCTTGAACACTGAAGCTTTCTTT.

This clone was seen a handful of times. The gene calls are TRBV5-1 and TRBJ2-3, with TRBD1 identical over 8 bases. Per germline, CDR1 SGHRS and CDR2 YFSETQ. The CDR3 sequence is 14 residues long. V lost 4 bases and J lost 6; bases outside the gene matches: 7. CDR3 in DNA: TGCGCCAGCAGCCACGGCAGGGGGCTGGATACGCAGTATTTT. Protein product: CASSHGRGLDTQYF.